A selection of T cell receptor beta chains follows, all from one sample in a study of blood T cell repertoires in COVID-19. Sequencing used immunoSEQ multiplex PCR; TCRdb keeps in-frame clones, though not all of them. Of about 130,000 clones listed, about four fifths are singletons. Sequencing was performed on PBMCs or T cells enriched from blood (not recorded which). These receptors originate from a man aged 30 to 39 who had recovered from COVID-19. CDR3s include the opening cysteine and the closing phenylalanine or tryptophan. D genes are given only for firm matches. Expanded clones get a size class; other rows say once, few or many, or leave the size out.

TRBV7-3	few	-	TRBJ1-1	TGTGCCAGCAGCTTAGGCGGCATGAACACTGAAGCTTTCTTT	CASSLGGMNTEAFF
TRBV6-5	-	-	TRBJ2-7	TGTGCCAGCTCTCAAGACCCGGACAGAGGAGAGCAGTACTTC	CASSQDPDRGEQYF
TRBV7-9	-	TRBD2	TRBJ2-5	TGTGCCAGCAGCTGGACTAGCCAGGAGACCCAGTACTTC	CASSWTSQETQYF
TRBV7-9	-	-	TRBJ2-1	TGTGCCAGCAGCCTTGGAGCGGTTCTCTACAATGAGCAGTTCTTC	CASSLGAVLYNEQFF
TRBV7-9	-	TRBD1	TRBJ2-5	TGTGCCAGCAGCTTAGGTCAGGGGGTGAGCCCCCAGTACTTC	CASSLGQGVSPQYF
TRBV5-5	-	TRBD1	TRBJ1-1	TGTGCCAGCAGGACAGGGGTGAACACTGAAGCTTTCTTT	CASRTGVNTEAFF
TRBV10-3	-	-	TRBJ1-2	TGTGCCATCAGTGAGTCCGGCTATGGCTACACCTTC	CAISESGYGYTF
TRBV3-1/TRBV3-2	-	-	TRBJ2-5	TGTGCCAGCAGCCGGGGATATCGTGGGACTTTAGGGGCCCAGTACTTC	CASSRGYRGTLGAQYF
TRBV21-1	-	-	TRBJ1-6	TGTGCCAGCAGCGTTCGGGGTCAGAGGGCACCCCTCCACTTT	CASSVRGQRAPLHF
TRBV7-9	-	-	TRBJ2-2	TGTGCCAGCAGCTTAGGAGCGAACACCGGGGAGCTGTTTTTT	CASSLGANTGELFF
TRBV19	-	TRBD1	TRBJ2-1	TGTGCCAGTAGTTTGGGACAGGGAATAGGCAATGAGCAGTTCTTC	CASSLGQGIGNEQFF
TRBV7-2	-	TRBD1	TRBJ2-3	TGTGCCAGCAGCCTCTCGACAGGGATCACAGATACGCAGTATTTT	CASSLSTGITDTQYF
TRBV2	-	-	TRBJ1-3	TGTGCCAGCAGTGCTTTCTCTGGAAACACCATATATTTT	CASSAFSGNTIYF
TRBV29-1	-	TRBD1	TRBJ2-5	TGCAGCGTTGTTCGACAGGGGGCACAGGAGACCCAGTACTTC	CSVVRQGAQETQYF
TRBV4-1	-	TRBD1	TRBJ1-5	TGCGCCAGCAGCCAAGGTTGGACAGGCGGTGTTCGGCCCCAGCATTTT	CASSQGWTGGVRPQHF
TRBV14	-	-	TRBJ2-5	TGTGCCAGCAGCCATTGGGCTCCAGAGACCCAGTACTTC	CASSHWAPETQYF
TRBV18	-	-	TRBJ2-7	TGTGCCAGCTCCCCGGACTCCGAGCAGTACTTC	CASSPDSEQYF